This T cell receptor beta chain derives from a study of T cells in Graves' hyperthyroidism and ophthalmopathy. Across the whole study: At the time of initial diagnosis and before any treatment, peripheral blood was collected.

Using RNA transcripts as the source, TCR beta CDR3 regions were amplified. Initially, a first-round RT-PCR of the TCR CDR3 employed the HTBI primer set. TCRdb redid the calling of the multiplex PCR reads with MiXCR, one entry per CDR3 protein. The top ten hold around 7.3% of the sample, which has approximately 400,000 distinct CDR3 sequences, around a sixth seen once. Overall study results and limits: The blood repertoire included most of the expanded thyroid clonotypes above 0.001. Researchers report that a 13 V-J model separated ophthalmopathy from stable hyperthyroidism.

Investigators excluded patients with uncontrolled infection, other autoimmune disease, pregnancy or lactation. This clonotype was detected a few times. Its target is not known. V lost 0 bases to trimming and J lost 2 bases, with 12 bases between them. Germline CDR1 reads LGHDT; CDR2 reads YNNKEL (reference sequence). CDR3 length: 16 amino acids. The V call is TRBV3-1, the J call TRBJ2-3, with D tentatively TRBD2 (6 bases). The sequence was collected from a woman younger than 30 with Graves' hyperthyroidism. The sequenced material came from blood. Here the CDR3 DNA reads TGTGCCAGCAGCCAAGATTACGGAGGGTACACAGATACGCAGTATTTT. This gives the protein CASSQDYGGYTDTQYF.